The rows below give T cell receptor beta chains drawn from one sample of a study of blood T cell repertoires in COVID-19. Assay: immunoSEQ multiplex PCR; the TCRdb copy retains only in-frame clones and omits some. Of hundreds of thousands of clones listed, 85% to 90% are singletons. Sample: peripheral blood. The receptors here all came from a woman aged 45-59 years with COVID-19, enrolled during active disease. Each CDR3 is given with its conserved first and last residue. The D gene is left open where the match is weak. Clone size appears in some rows only: once, few, many, or a class for an expanded clone.

J,size,D,V,DNA,CDR3
TRBJ1-1,.,.,TRBV9,TGTGCCAGCAGCCCGCGGCCGGTGCACACTGAAGCTTTCTTT,CASSPRPVHTEAFF
TRBJ2-7,few,.,TRBV7-9,TGTGCCAGCAGCTTAGCTGCGGTCCCTCAAGTGGACGAGCAGTACTTC,CASSLAAVPQVDEQYF
TRBJ2-3,.,TRBD1,TRBV18,TGTGCCAGCTCACCACAGCTGGGGCAGGGGGCGGGAAGCGACACAGATACGCAGTATTTT,CASSPQLGQGAGSDTDTQYF
TRBJ2-6,.,TRBD1,TRBV19,TGTGCCAGTCGCGCCTACCGGACAGGGGGCTCGTGGTCGGCTGGGGCCAACGTCCTGACTTTC,CASRAYRTGGSWSAGANVLTF
TRBJ1-2,.,.,TRBV10-3,TGTGCCATCAGTCTCGGGGATGGCTACACCTTC,CAISLGDGYTF
TRBJ1-2,.,.,TRBV30,TGTGCCTGGAGTCCTCTGCGGACAAACTATGACTACACCTTC,CAWSPLRTNYDYTF
TRBJ2-7,.,.,TRBV21-1,TGTGCCGGGGGACAGGCGAACGAGCAGTACTTC,CAGGQANEQYF
TRBJ2-1,.,TRBD1,TRBV7-2,TGTGCCAGCAGCTTAGGACAGGGGGGCAATGAGCAGTTCTTC,CASSLGQGGNEQFF
TRBJ1-2,few,TRBD1,TRBV2,TGTGCCAGCAGAGGACAGGCAGACTACTATGGCTACACCTTC,CASRGQADYYGYTF
TRBJ1-1,.,.,TRBV5-5,TGTGCCAGCAGCGTCCGGGACACTAACACTGAAGCTTTCTTT,CASSVRDTNTEAFF
TRBJ1-3,once,.,TRBV29-1,TGCAGCGTCGAATTAGTGGACAGCGGAAACACCATATATTTT,CSVELVDSGNTIYF
TRBJ1-6,once,.,TRBV9,TGTGCCAGCAGCGAAGCCCTAACAGGGACTAATTCACCCCTCCACTTT,CASSEALTGTNSPLHF
TRBJ1-1,.,.,TRBV5-1,TGCGCCAGCAGCTTCGAGGGAACTGAAGCTTTCTTT,CASSFEGTEAFF
TRBJ1-2,.,TRBD1,TRBV30,TGTGCCTGGAGTCCCGACAGGGCCTATTATGGCTACACCTTC,CAWSPDRAYYGYTF
TRBJ2-3,once,.,TRBV27,TGTGCCAGCAGTCCGAGAACAGATACGCAGTATTTT,CASSPRTDTQYF
TRBJ2-5,.,.,TRBV9,TGTGCCAGCAGCGTAGGGGGGGTAGAGACCCAGTACTTC,CASSVGGVETQYF
TRBJ1-1,.,.,TRBV9,TGTGCCAGCAGCGTATGGTCAGATAACACTGAAGCTTTCTTT,CASSVWSDNTEAFF
TRBJ2-5,.,TRBD1,TRBV18,TGTGCCAGCTCACGGACAGGGGCTATCGGGGGAGAGACCCAGTACTTC,CASSRTGAIGGETQYF
TRBJ2-5,.,TRBD1,TRBV5-4,TGTGCCAGCAGCTTGAGGACAGGGGGTCAAGAGACCCAGTACTTC,CASSLRTGGQETQYF
TRBJ2-3,.,TRBD2,TRBV30,TGTGCCTGGAGTGTGGGACTAGCGGGGAAAAATACGCAGTATTTT,CAWSVGLAGKNTQYF
TRBJ2-2,.,.,TRBV7-2,TGTGCCAGCAGCCCCCTCCCCCAGGGGCTAACCGGGGAGCTGTTTTTT,CASSPLPQGLTGELFF
TRBJ1-3,.,.,TRBV4-1,TGCGCCAGCAGCCAGACCAGGGCGACTTCTGGAAACACCATATATTTT,CASSQTRATSGNTIYF
TRBJ1-2,.,TRBD1,TRBV23-1,TGCGCCGGACAGGGGCTCGGCTACACCTTC,CAGQGLGYTF
TRBJ2-7,.,TRBD2,TRBV11-2,TGTGCCAGCAGCTGGTTAGCGGGGGGGGCCTACGAGCAGTACTTC,CASSWLAGGAYEQYF
TRBJ1-2,once,TRBD1,TRBV12-5,TGTGCTAGTGGTGGAACAGGGGGTAATGGCTACACCTTC,CASGGTGGNGYTF
TRBJ1-3,.,TRBD1,TRBV7-9,TGTGCCAGCAGCGGACAGGCTGGAAACACCATATATTTT,CASSGQAGNTIYF
TRBJ1-2,.,.,TRBV6-5,TGTGCCAGCACCGCCTATGGGGGGAGTTATGGCTACACCTTC,CASTAYGGSYGYTF
TRBJ1-4,.,.,TRBV5-1,TGCGCCAGCCGCCGGTGGGGGGAAACTAATGAAAAACTGTTTTTT,CASRRWGETNEKLFF
TRBJ1-5,few,.,TRBV28,TGTGCCAGCCAAATGGCCGCAGGGGCCCAGCATTTT,CASQMAAGAQHF
TRBJ2-7,once,.,TRBV19,TGTGCCAGTAGTATAGCCCTCGGACAGAACTCCTACGAGCAGTACTTC,CASSIALGQNSYEQYF
TRBJ1-3,.,.,TRBV14,TGTGCCAGCAGCCAAGATCTAAGGGAGGCCATATATTTT,CASSQDLREAIYF
TRBJ1-1,.,TRBD1,TRBV11-2,TGTGCCAGCAGCCTCACAGGGGGAGCGAACACTGAAGCTTTCTTT,CASSLTGGANTEAFF
TRBJ2-5,.,TRBD2,TRBV14,TGTGCCAGCAGCCAAAGGGCTAGCGGAGAGACCCAGTACTTC,CASSQRASGETQYF
TRBJ1-2,.,TRBD1,TRBV5-6,TGTGCCAGCAGCTTGGACCAGGGGGCCTATGGCTACACCTTC,CASSLDQGAYGYTF
TRBJ1-1,.,.,TRBV11-2,TGTGCCAGCAGCTTAGAGTCGGGGAGGGGGGCGAACACTGAAGCTTTCTTT,CASSLESGRGANTEAFF
TRBJ1-1,once,.,TRBV3-1/TRBV3-2,TGTGCCAGCAGCCAGTCATCCGAAGCTTTCTTT,CASSQSSEAFF
TRBJ2-7,.,.,TRBV7-2,TGTGCCAGCAGCTTAGCCCGAGGGGGCTACGAGCAGTACTTC,CASSLARGGYEQYF
TRBJ2-7,.,.,TRBV9,TGTGCCAGCAGCCGAGGACAGACGTACGAGCAGTACTTC,CASSRGQTYEQYF
TRBJ2-3,.,TRBD2,TRBV7-9,TGTGCCAGCAGAGTAGCGGGGACCACAGATACGCAGTATTTT,CASRVAGTTDTQYF
TRBJ1-3,.,.,TRBV5-1,TGCGCCAGCAGAAAGGGGTACGGAAACACCATATATTTT,CASRKGYGNTIYF
TRBJ1-1,.,.,TRBV18,TGTGCCAGCTCCCAGGGGCTAATGAACACTGAAGCTTTCTTT,CASSQGLMNTEAFF
TRBJ1-2,.,.,TRBV19,TGTGCCAGTACCCAGGGGACCGCTAACTATGGCTACACCTTC,CASTQGTANYGYTF
TRBJ1-2,.,.,TRBV7-9,TGTGCCAGCAGCCACTCCGGGGGGGCCTCTGGCTACACCTTC,CASSHSGGASGYTF
TRBJ1-5,.,TRBD1,TRBV19,TGTGCCAGTAGTAAGTCTCAGGACAGGGGGCCAAATCAGCCCCAGCATTTT,CASSKSQDRGPNQPQHF
TRBJ1-2,.,TRBD1,TRBV30,TGTGCCTGGACCCGGACAGGGGGCGACCATAACTATGGCTACACCTTC,CAWTRTGGDHNYGYTF
TRBJ1-4,.,.,TRBV19,TGTGCCAGTAAGGGACAAGCTAAAGAAAAACTGTTTTTT,CASKGQAKEKLFF
TRBJ2-1,.,TRBD2,TRBV3-1/TRBV3-2,TGTGCCAGCAGAAGGACTAGCGGGGAGGATGAGCAGTTCTTC,CASRRTSGEDEQFF
TRBJ1-5,.,.,TRBV27,TGTGCCAGCAGTTCCCTTGGGGGCACACAGCCCCAGCATTTT,CASSSLGGTQPQHF
TRBJ2-1,.,TRBD1,TRBV9,TGTGCCAGCAGCGCACTACAGGGGGCTTACAATGAGCAGTTCTTC,CASSALQGAYNEQFF
TRBJ2-3,.,TRBD2,TRBV4-1,TGCGCCAGCAGCCCGCAGACTAGCGGGGCAGATACGCAGTATTTT,CASSPQTSGADTQYF